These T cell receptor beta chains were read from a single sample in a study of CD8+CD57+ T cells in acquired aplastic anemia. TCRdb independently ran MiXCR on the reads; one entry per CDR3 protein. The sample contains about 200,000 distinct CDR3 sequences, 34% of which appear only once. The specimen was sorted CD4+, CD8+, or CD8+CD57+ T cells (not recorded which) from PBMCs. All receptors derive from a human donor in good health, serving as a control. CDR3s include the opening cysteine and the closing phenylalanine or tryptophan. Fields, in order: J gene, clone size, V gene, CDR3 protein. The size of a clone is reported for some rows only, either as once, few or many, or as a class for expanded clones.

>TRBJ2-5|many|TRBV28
CASRDSNQETQYF
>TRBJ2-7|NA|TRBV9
CASSLSGQAHEQYF
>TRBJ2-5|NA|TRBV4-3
CASSQDREETQYF
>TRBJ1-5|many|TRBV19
CASSKRGVGQPQHF
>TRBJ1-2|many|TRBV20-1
CSARGDRAYGYTF
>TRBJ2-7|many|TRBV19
CASSMTGGTYEQYF
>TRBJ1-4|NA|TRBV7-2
CASSSGRKLFF
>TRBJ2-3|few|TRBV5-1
CASGSQGSTDTQYF
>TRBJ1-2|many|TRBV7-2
CASSLYSYGYTF
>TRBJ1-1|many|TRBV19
CASRQGLMTEAFF
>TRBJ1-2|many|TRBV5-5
CASSLQDRIGGYTF
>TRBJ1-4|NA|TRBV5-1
CASSLQTGSNEKLFF
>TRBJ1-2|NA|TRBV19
CASRTQGARGYTF
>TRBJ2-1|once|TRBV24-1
CATSDLTGTGDNEQFF
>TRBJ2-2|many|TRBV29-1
CSVNLANTGELFF
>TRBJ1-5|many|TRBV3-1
CASSQTTGDQPQHF
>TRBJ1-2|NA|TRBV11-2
CASSPDPSAPLYGYTF
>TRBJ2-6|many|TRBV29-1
CSVSSSGANVLTF
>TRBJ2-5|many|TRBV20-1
CSATPAASGGRETQYF
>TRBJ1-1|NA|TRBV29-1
CSVDRQMNTEAFF
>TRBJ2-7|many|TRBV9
CASSVRGQYFSEQYF
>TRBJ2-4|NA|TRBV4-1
CASSQATSGASRNIQYF
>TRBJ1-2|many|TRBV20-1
CSARGTGRVNYGYTF
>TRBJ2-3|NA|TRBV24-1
CATSEPGQATDTQYF
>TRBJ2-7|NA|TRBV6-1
CASREWDAPYEQYF
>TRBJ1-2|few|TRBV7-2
CASSPRGGNYGYTF
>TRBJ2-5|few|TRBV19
CASSSGSQETQYF
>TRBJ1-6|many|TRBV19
CASSILGGNSPLHF
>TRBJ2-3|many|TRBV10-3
CAISETSGRSDTQYF
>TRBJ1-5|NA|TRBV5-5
CASSLDSGAGNQPQHF
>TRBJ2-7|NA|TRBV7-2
CASTVQAGESYEQYF
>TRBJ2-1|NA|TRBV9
CASSPSTSGGRNEQFF
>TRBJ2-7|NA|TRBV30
CAWSVRTSGIPGQYF
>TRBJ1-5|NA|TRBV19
CASSIDLPGGSNQPQHF
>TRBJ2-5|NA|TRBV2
CASSGTSGEEPQYF
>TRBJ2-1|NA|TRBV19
CASRKVSGTYNEQFF
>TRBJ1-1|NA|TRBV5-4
CASSFLRDAGGNTEAFF
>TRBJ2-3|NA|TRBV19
CASSSRGQDGTDTQYF
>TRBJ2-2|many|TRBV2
CASAKRTGAGELFF
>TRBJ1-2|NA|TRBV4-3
CASSQQSGTFYGYTF
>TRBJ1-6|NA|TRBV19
CASSILGVASPHF
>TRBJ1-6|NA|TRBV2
CASKQGASSALHF